The source of this T cell receptor beta chain is a study of spatial heterogeneity in lung cancer (dated by TCRdb to about 2019). With regard to the full study: Beta-chain transcripts were consistently detected in greater numbers than alpha-chain transcripts, which likely reflected higher beta-chain transcript abundance. Nonsynonymous mutation counts, determined by whole-exome sequencing of tumor tissue, were related to features of the TCR repertoire. In the raw uncorrected reads, each unique combination of TCR and UMI appeared on average more than ten times. At surgery, hundreds of tumor regions, around 65 matched nontumor lung samples and 45 to 60 PBMC samples were TCR-sequenced for both alpha and beta chains. In tumor regions, TCR transcript counts showed a strong correlation with a T cell transcriptional module score from matched bulk RNA-seq. TCR alpha and beta repertoires were quantitatively compared across multiple tumor regions, matched nontumor lung and blood in non-small cell lung cancer.

The CDR3 contains 15 residues, cysteine and phenylalanine counted. The read is trimmed to its CDR3 DNA, 45 bases read in frame from base 1. Taken from the germline V gene, the CDR1 and CDR2 loops are MNHNS and SASEGT. The junction carries 14 bases between V and J, which are trimmed by 8 bases and 0 bases respectively. General study outcomes and caveats: TCR-seq coverage of tumor T cells was estimated to be only roughly 7% for alpha chains and 13% for beta chains. The tumor nonsynonymous mutation count correlated with the number of expanded alpha and beta TCRs within the tumor. The count of ubiquitous expanded TCRs correlated with the count of ubiquitous nonsynonymous mutations, and the count of regional expanded TCRs correlated with the count of regional nonsynonymous mutations. Confirming at a functional level the hypothesis that regional TCRs recognize regional mutations was considered to require additional single-cell paired TCR alpha and beta sequencing.

Receptors were amplified or captured by 5' RACE. TCRdb records NextSeq 500 as the sequencer. In the TCR library protocol, a unique molecular identifier was attached to each TCR cDNA molecule so that PCR and sequencing errors could be corrected. In the original analysis: TCR identification, UMI-based error correction and CDR3 extraction were all carried out with Decombinator tools. TCRs above a frequency of 2 per 1,000, corresponding to the top 1% of the tumor frequency distribution, were defined as expanded. Expanded tumor TCRs were classed as regional if statistically deemed absent (corrected P<0.05) from at least one tumor region, otherwise ubiquitous. Renyi diversity was computed with the R vegan package after each repertoire had been subsampled 100 times to 5,000 TCRs. To build CDR3 similarity networks, amino acid triplet string-kernel similarity was used, and CDR3s were connected when their pairwise similarity was above 0.82. The public reads were run again by TCRdb, first through fastp at Q25 and then through MiXCR, and only productive beta chains were kept. Identical CDR3 protein sequences are pooled into one entry, listed with their most common genes and DNA. The authors' filters were not applied to this entry. Here the sample has about 2,200 distinct CDR3 sequences; around 16% occur a single time. The top ten hold 33% of the sample.

The label giving this sample's time point can be read as: sample taken at primary tumor resection. The donors were more than 60 patients from the lung TRACERx cohort who had early-stage, untreated non-small cell lung cancer. For TCR sequencing, whole RNA was extracted from tumor and nontumor lung tissue, or from cryopreserved PBMC samples, and no cell sorting was done. A patient was chosen for TCR sequencing only when enough RNA was available from at least two tumor regions. A lung pathologist reviewed the tumor and adjacent nontumor lung specimens before the specimens were selected. By sample share, this clonotype is medium-sized (0.01 to 0.1%). The target of this receptor is not known. No qualities accompany the bases; no much larger clone lies one base away.

Recombination joined TRBV6-1 with TRBJ1-5; confidence is insufficient to name the D gene. The receptor was derived from a male donor with early-stage non-small cell lung cancer. Sequencing was performed on lung tumor tissue, taken at surgery. The CDR3 loop reads CASGNGGLSNQPQHF. The DNA sequence is given as TGTGCCAGCGGGAATGGCGGACTTAGCAATCAGCCCCAGCATTTT.